Given below is one T cell receptor (beta chain) in context. The repertoire was sequenced with immunoSEQ multiplex PCR; TCRdb's copy has only in-frame clones and lacks some. The sample has approximately 270,000 clones; 90% are singletons. This entry belongs to a study of cytomegalovirus exposure and HLA in healthy donors. CDR3 size: 15 residues. The germline V and J ends were trimmed by 5 bases and 1 base, with 9 bases remaining between them. CDR1 is LNHNV, CDR2 YYDKDF, per germline (reference sequence). The chain links TRBV15 to TRBJ1-6; possibly TRBD1 for D (5 bases). What was sequenced was PBMCs. The clonotype originates from a woman in her late teens or twenties in good health and CMV-seronegative. DNA for the CDR3: TGTGCCACCAGCCCGGGGACTTCCTATAATTCACCCCTCCACTTT. It translates to CATSPGTSYNSPLHF.